The 21 T cell receptor beta chains listed next were all sequenced from one sample in a study of Ad26.COV2.S vaccination and SARS-CoV-2 variants. Treatment given: around 19 received Ad26.COV2.S at low or high dose, single or two shots; roughly five received placebo; per-sample allocation not given. Sample collection was performed on day 63 after the first vaccine or placebo injection. Profiling relied on immunoSEQ multiplex PCR, and the TCRdb table lists in-frame clones only, not all of them. The sample has roughly 300,000 clones; roughly 89% are singletons. Source: peripheral blood, taken in a trial of Ad26.COV2.S vaccine versus placebo. The receptor source for this set is a person between 18 and 65 years old who received the Ad26.COV2.S COVID-19 vaccine or a placebo.

The CDR3 nucleotides read TGTGCCAGCAGTGAAACCCGATCTAGCGGGGCTTACAATGAGCAGTTCTTC. Residues: CASSETRSSGAYNEQFF. The rearrangement joins TRBV2 to TRBJ2-1; 9 bases map to TRBD2. The CDR3 loop spans 17 amino acids. V trimming: 2 bases; J trimming: 4 bases; junction bases outside the gene matches: 9. The germline V gene has CDR1 SNHLY and CDR2 FYNNEI.

The J gene is TRBJ1-2, the V gene TRBV6-5, with D perhaps TRBD1 (6 bases). The CDR3 runs to 14 residues. Trimming removed 5 bases from V and 5 bases from J, with 15 bases in between. Germline values: CDR1 MNHEY, CDR2 SVGAGI. DNA of the CDR3: TGTGCCAGCAGTAAACAGGGAATCGGGTATGGCTACACCTTC. This codes for CASSKQGIGYGYTF.

The V call is TRBV29-1, the J call TRBJ2-1, with 7 positions matching TRBD1. Germline trimming cut 6 bases from V and 5 bases from J; bases unmatched to any gene: 10. Per the germline V gene, CDR1 is SQVTM and CDR2 is ANQGSEA. The CDR3 loop spans 14 amino acids. The CDR3 DNA sequence: TGCAGCGTGGACCAACAGGGGTCCCACAATGAGCAGTTCTTC. This sequence encodes CSVDQQGSHNEQFF.

V gene TRBV5-1 combines with J gene TRBJ2-3, with unresolved D. Looked up from germline, CDR1 is SGHRS and CDR2 is YFSETQ. The CDR3 runs 16 residues. The V end lost 1 base, the J end lost 4 bases, and 16 bases lay between the germline ends. As DNA, the CDR3 is TGCGCCAGCAGCTTGAAGGTTGAGGTGGCCGCAGATACGCAGTATTTT. Protein product: CASSLKVEVAADTQYF.

The rearrangement joins TRBV28 to TRBJ1-2; D is unresolved. Germline V CDR1 and CDR2: MDHEN, SYDVKM. V lost 3 bases to trimming and J lost 0 bases, with 2 bases between them. The CDR3 extends over 12 amino acids. Here the CDR3 reads CASSLANYGYTF. The CDR3, as DNA: TGTGCCAGCAGTTTGGCTAACTATGGCTACACCTTC.

The genes are TRBV29-1 and TRBJ2-6; a possible D gene is TRBD2 (5 bases). Between the trimmed V and J ends, which lost 8 bases and 0 bases, there was a span of 17 bases. The CDR3 is 16 amino acids. Germline CDR1 is SQVTM and CDR2 is ANQGSEA. Here the CDR3 DNA reads TGCAGCCACCCCGAGGGCAGTTACTCTGGGGCCAACGTCCTGACTTTC. Translated: CSHPEGSYSGANVLTF.

V is TRBV28 and J is TRBJ2-5, with 11 positions matching TRBD2. J gave up 2 bases and V 5 bases, and 7 bases lay outside the gene matches. The germline CDR1 and CDR2 sequences are MDHEN and SYDVKM. The CDR3 is 16 residues long. DNA of the CDR3: TGTGCCAGCAGTCCGACGGGACTAGCGGTTCAAGAGACCCAGTACTTC. Its protein product is CASSPTGLAVQETQYF. The full variable domain, completed using reference TRBV28 and TRBJ2-5, is DVKVTQSSRYLVKRTGEKVFLECVQDMDHENMFWYRQDPGLGLRLIYFSYDVKMKEKGDIPEGYSVSREKKERFSLILESASTNQTSMYLCASSPTGLAVQETQYFGPGTRLLVL.

The chain is built from TRBV2 and TRBJ1-2; D unresolved. This CDR3 has 14 amino acids. CDR1 is SNHLY and CDR2 is FYNNEI in the germline V gene. Trimming took 2 bases from V and 1 from J, leaving 8 bases between them. In DNA form, the CDR3 reads TGTGCCAGCAGTGAAAACATTCTTAACTATGGCTACACCTTC. Protein: CASSENILNYGYTF.

DNA of the CDR3: TGCGCCAGCAGCACTGCGGGAGGCCGAAGCAGCGAGCAGTACTTC. It encodes CASSTAGGRSSEQYF. The rearrangement links TRBV5-1 to TRBJ2-7; 8 bases agree with TRBD2. Germline values: CDR1 SGHRS, CDR2 YFSETQ. CDR3 length equals 15 residues. J was trimmed by 6 bases and V by 4 bases; bases with no gene match: 12.

This chain joins TRBV30 and TRBJ1-4, with TRBD1 identical over 7 bases. CDR3 length equals 15 residues. Per germline, CDR1 GTSNPN and CDR2 SVGIG (reference sequence). Trimming took 0 bases from V and 5 from J; bases not matched to a gene: 6. In nucleotides, the CDR3 is TGTGCCTGGAGTGTCAGGGGGAGGTCAAATGAAAAACTGTTTTTT. Its translation is CAWSVRGRSNEKLFF.

This clone came up a few times. The chain links TRBV19 to TRBJ2-4, with 9 nucleotides matching TRBD2. There are 15 residues in the CDR3. Germline CDR1 and CDR2: LNHDA and SQIVND (reference sequence). J was trimmed by 6 bases and V by 1 base; bases with no gene match: 4. The CDR3 DNA follows: TGTGCCAGTAGTATAGGCGGGGGGGCCGGAAACATTCAGTACTTC. It encodes CASSIGGGAGNIQYF. The complete variable domain, with remaining parts taken from reference TRBV19 and TRBJ2-4, reads DGGITQSPKYLFRKEGQNVTLSCEQNLNHDAMYWYRQDPGQGLRLIYYSQIVNDFQKGDIAEGYSVSREKKESFPLTVTSAQKNPTAFYLCASSIGGGAGNIQYFGAGTRLSVL.

This clone was seen a handful of times. J is TRBJ2-7 and V is TRBV27; no firm D call. The CDR3 consists of 14 residues. Per germline, CDR1 MNHEY and CDR2 SMNVEV (reference sequence). Trimming took 6 bases from V and 6 from J, leaving 18 bases between them. The CDR3 nucleotides are TGTGCCAGCAGGAAAACACCAATCTATAGCGAGCAGTACTTC. This translates into CASRKTPIYSEQYF.

The V and J genes are TRBV6-6 and TRBJ1-4; 7 bases match TRBD1. Losses at the gene ends were 5 bases for V and 5 bases for J; bases not matched to a gene: 5. This CDR3 is 14 amino acids long. The V gene's germline CDR1 is MNHNY and CDR2 SVGAGI (reference sequence). The CDR3 DNA is TGTGCCAGCAGTATGACAGGGACGAATGAAAAACTGTTTTTT. Its translation is CASSMTGTNEKLFF.

The rearrangement uses TRBV19 and TRBJ1-5; D gene ambiguous. V lost 2 bases to trimming and J lost 3 bases, with 11 bases between them. This CDR3 spans 15 amino acids. CDR1 LNHDA and CDR2 SQIVND come from the germline V gene (reference sequence). CDR3 nucleotides: TGTGCCAGTAGTATACCCAGCAGGTCCAATCAGCCCCAGCATTTT. It yields the protein CASSIPSRSNQPQHF. Based on the CDR3 plus reference TRBV19 and TRBJ1-5, the full variable domain is DGGITQSPKYLFRKEGQNVTLSCEQNLNHDAMYWYRQDPGQGLRLIYYSQIVNDFQKGDIAEGYSVSREKKESFPLTVTSAQKNPTAFYLCASSIPSRSNQPQHFGDGTRLSIL.

This clone has a single count. The genes are TRBV6-5 and TRBJ1-6; 8 bases are a match to TRBD1. Germline V lookup: CDR1 MNHEY, CDR2 SVGAGI. The CDR3 covers 15 residues. Trimming took 6 bases from V and 7 from J; bases not matched to a gene: 8. The CDR3 region is CASRHGTGVNSPLHF. CDR3 nucleotide sequence: TGTGCCAGCAGACACGGGACAGGTGTCAATTCACCCCTCCACTTT.

This chain links TRBV6-6 with TRBJ2-7; possible D gene TRBD2, 5 bases. The CDR3 is 15 amino acids. From germline, CDR1 is MNHNY and CDR2 SVGAGI (reference sequence). V dropped 2 bases and J dropped 0 bases, with 11 bases sitting between them. The CDR3 here is CASSYEGTPSYEQYF. CDR3 sequence (DNA): TGTGCCAGCAGTTACGAGGGCACCCCCTCCTACGAGCAGTACTTC.

This clone was picked up one time. The chain links TRBV5-1 to TRBJ2-1; 7 nucleotides agree with TRBD1. This CDR3 has 12 amino acids. The trim removed 0 bases at V and 10 bases at J, leaving 1 base unmatched. Germline CDR1 and CDR2: SGHRS and YFSETQ. CDR3 DNA sequence: TGCGCCAGCAGCTTGGACAGGGGCGAGCAGTTCTTC. This translates into CASSLDRGEQFF. The full variable domain, its missing parts supplied by reference TRBV5-1 and TRBJ2-1, is KAGVTQTPRYLIKTRGQQVTLSCSPISGHRSVSWYQQTPGQGLQFLFEYFSETQRNKGNFPGRFSGRQFSNSRSEMNVSTLELGDSALYLCASSLDRGEQFFGPGTRLTVL.

The V and J genes are TRBV5-6 and TRBJ1-5; the D is unclear. There are 16 residues in the CDR3. Trimming removed 8 bases at V and 2 bases at J, with 20 bases between. Germline CDR1 and CDR2: SGHDT and YYEEEE. CDR3 sequence: CASGFRGSGGNQPQHF. The CDR3 DNA is TGTGCCAGTGGGTTTCGTGGGTCCGGGGGCAATCAGCCCCAGCATTTT. Drawing the rest from reference TRBV5-6 and TRBJ1-5, the complete variable domain is DAGVTQSPTHLIKTRGQQVTLRCSPKSGHDTVSWYQQALGQGPQFIFQYYEEEERQRGNFPDRFSGHQFPNYSSELNVNALLLGDSALYLCASGFRGSGGNQPQHFGDGTRLSIL.

The genes are TRBV19 and TRBJ2-5; D is undetermined. Trimming shortened V by 8 bases and J by 2 bases, and 12 bases separated the two germline ends. The length of the CDR3 is 13 residues. Germline CDR1 reads LNHDA; CDR2 reads SQIVND (reference sequence). This CDR3 reads CASRFRAQETQYF. The CDR3 nucleotides are TGTGCCAGTCGGTTCCGGGCACAAGAGACCCAGTACTTC.

The rearrangement uses TRBV28 and TRBJ1-2; 11 bases are shared with TRBD1. The V gene end was trimmed by 6 bases and the J gene end by 4 bases; junction bases not matched to a gene: 10. The CDR3 runs 16 residues. CDR1 and CDR2 (germline): MDHEN, SYDVKM. The CDR3 DNA reads as TGTGCCAGCAGCGCGGTGGACAGGGGGCGTCTCTATGGCTACACCTTC. This translates into CASSAVDRGRLYGYTF.

The gene calls are TRBV29-1 and TRBJ2-7, with D unclear. V was pared by 0 bases and J by 6 bases, with 15 bases between. Germline-derived CDR1 and CDR2 are SQVTM and ANQGSEA. This CDR3 contains 14 residues. The CDR3: CSVEEGLGWPEQYF. The CDR3 DNA sequence: TGCAGCGTTGAAGAGGGGTTGGGGTGGCCCGAGCAGTACTTC.